This TCR beta chain was sequenced during a study of blood T cell repertoires in COVID-19. Overall study: Sources were T cells, B-cell-depleted T cells, or PBMCs; the material itself was cDNA or gDNA.

The table came from immunoSEQ multiplex PCR; TCRdb's copy has only in-frame clones and leaves some out. This sample has about 83,000 clones, with 87% found just once. This CDR3 spans 12 amino acids. Germline values: CDR1 MGHDK, CDR2 SYGVNS. V was clipped by 7 bases and J by 8 bases; unmatched bases: 6. Material: peripheral blood. The TCR originated in a woman in her forties or fifties with active or convalescent COVID-19. The chain joins TRBV25-1 to TRBJ1-2; 8 bases fit TRBD1. CDR3 protein: CASMGQAYGYTF. The CDR3 DNA follows: TGTGCCAGCATGGGACAGGCTTACGGCTACACCTTC.